These 24 T cell receptor beta chains came from one sample sequenced in a study of cytomegalovirus exposure and HLA in healthy donors. The PCR employed 60 Vbeta primers together with 13 Jbeta primers. The table came from immunoSEQ multiplex PCR; TCRdb's copy has only in-frame clones and leaves some out. The sample includes around 170,000 clones, 84% of them seen just once. Sequenced material: PBMCs. Receptors were obtained from a woman aged 45-65 years in good health and CMV-seropositive.

The J gene is TRBJ1-5, the V gene TRBV6-5; tentatively, D is TRBD1 (6 bases). Looked up from germline, CDR1 is MNHEY and CDR2 is SVGAGI. V was clipped by 6 bases and J by 5 bases, with 17 bases between them. The CDR3 consists of 15 residues. CDR3 amino acids: CASRNTGLGDQPQHF. The CDR3 DNA follows: TGTGCCAGCAGGAATACAGGGCTGGGGGATCAGCCCCAGCATTTT.

V is TRBV5-1 and J is TRBJ1-1; 7 positions match TRBD1. CDR1 is SGHRS, CDR2 YFSETQ, per germline. V lost 4 bases to trimming and J lost 4 bases; unmatched junction nucleotides: 16. This CDR3 is built from 17 residues. The CDR3 sequence: CASSSRTGLSLGTEAFF. CDR3 DNA sequence: TGCGCCAGCAGCAGTAGGACAGGTCTGTCTTTGGGCACTGAAGCTTTCTTT. Full variable domain (missing parts from reference TRBV5-1 and TRBJ1-1): KAGVTQTPRYLIKTRGQQVTLSCSPISGHRSVSWYQQTPGQGLQFLFEYFSETQRNKGNFPGRFSGRQFSNSRSEMNVSTLELGDSALYLCASSSRTGLSLGTEAFFGQGTRLTVV.

The chain combines TRBV7-9 with TRBJ2-3; 8 nucleotides match TRBD2. V gave up 0 bases and J gave up 4 bases; unmatched junction bases: 12. Germline assignment: CDR1 SEHNR and CDR2 FQNEAQ (reference sequence). The CDR3 is made up of 18 amino acids. CDR3 coding DNA: TGTGCCAGCAGCTTAGCCGTTGGGACTAGTTTAGAGCCAGATACGCAGTATTTT. Translation gives CASSLAVGTSLEPDTQYF.

The J gene is TRBJ2-4, the V gene TRBV19; D is perhaps TRBD2 (5 bases). Germline-derived CDR1 and CDR2 are LNHDA and SQIVND (reference sequence). This CDR3 spans 14 amino acids. The V end lost 8 bases, the J end lost 0 bases, and 11 bases lay between the germline ends. CDR3 nucleotide sequence: TGTGCCAGTTCGGGGTCCCCAGCCAAAAACATTCAGTACTTC. This sequence encodes CASSGSPAKNIQYF.

The chain has TRBV29-1 and TRBJ2-1, with 9 bases that match TRBD1. The CDR3 length is 13 residues. Germline lookup yields CDR1 SQVTM and CDR2 ANQGSEA. V was pared by 7 bases and J by 2 bases, with 3 bases of the junction left unmatched. This chain's CDR3 is CSARTGAYNEQFF. The CDR3 DNA reads TGCAGCGCCCGGACAGGGGCCTACAATGAGCAGTTCTTC.

Regarding this clone: Other DNA sequences of this sample code for an identical CDR3. The V call is TRBV29-1, the J call TRBJ2-3; 9 nucleotides agree with TRBD2. Germline V gene sequence: CDR1 SQVTM, CDR2 ANQGSEA. The CDR3 is made up of 14 amino acids. V lost 5 bases to trimming and J lost 4 bases; unmatched junction nucleotides: 7. The CDR3 here is CSVRRGGIADTQYF. The DNA of the CDR3 is TGCAGCGTTAGGCGGGGGGGTATCGCAGATACGCAGTATTTT.

The chain is built from TRBV2 and TRBJ1-1; D remains ambiguous. Germline V gene sequence: CDR1 SNHLY, CDR2 FYNNEI. V lost 8 bases and J 5 bases, leaving 15 bases between the germline ends. The CDR3 is 13 residues long. CDR3 amino acids: CASRRETTTEAFF. CDR3 sequence (DNA): TGTGCCAGCCGCCGGGAGACAACGACTGAAGCTTTCTTT.

This chain connects TRBV10-3 to TRBJ2-2, with 11 bases identical to TRBD1. The CDR3 extends over 14 amino acids. Germline CDR1 ENHRY, CDR2 SYGVKD. J lost 3 bases, V lost 7 bases, and 1 base had no gene match. CDR3 amino acids: CAIKGQGDTGELFF. The CDR3 DNA reads as TGTGCCATCAAGGGACAGGGGGACACCGGGGAGCTGTTTTTT.

The V call is TRBV5-1, the J call TRBJ2-3, with no clear D. Deletions cut 2 bases from V and 2 bases from J, with 3 bases between. This CDR3 spans 12 amino acids. Per germline, CDR1 SGHRS and CDR2 YFSETQ. CDR3 nucleotide sequence: TGCGCCAGCAGCTTCTTCACAGATACGCAGTATTTT. It codes for CASSFFTDTQYF. The variable domain in full, completed from reference TRBV5-1 and TRBJ2-3, reads KAGVTQTPRYLIKTRGQQVTLSCSPISGHRSVSWYQQTPGQGLQFLFEYFSETQRNKGNFPGRFSGRQFSNSRSEMNVSTLELGDSALYLCASSFFTDTQYFGPGTRLTVL.

This sequence joins TRBV19 and TRBJ1-2; TRBD1 aligns across 9 bases. Germline CDR1 reads LNHDA; CDR2 reads SQIVND (reference sequence). J lost 7 bases, V lost 5 bases, and 5 bases had no gene match. The CDR3 extends over 13 amino acids. DNA for the CDR3: TGTGCCAGTAGTCCTAGGACAGGGGTTGGCTACACCTTC. This sequence encodes CASSPRTGVGYTF.

This clone was found once. The chain combines TRBV28 with TRBJ1-3, with D possibly being TRBD1 (5 bases). The germline CDR1 and CDR2 sequences are MDHEN and SYDVKM. Deletions cut 8 bases from V and 4 bases from J, with 15 bases between. The length of the CDR3 is 14 residues. The DNA for the CDR3 is TGTGCCAGCCTAGATGGGGGGTCAGGAAACACCATATATTTT. It codes for CASLDGGSGNTIYF.

The chain combines TRBV28 with TRBJ2-5; 8 bases align to TRBD2. The CDR3 has 14 amino acids. From germline, CDR1 is MDHEN and CDR2 SYDVKM. V shed 7 bases, J shed 5 bases, and the junction held 9 bases outside the gene matches. CDR3 sequence (DNA): TGTGCCAGCAACACCCCGGGGGGGCGCGAGACCCAGTACTTC. Amino acids: CASNTPGGRETQYF. Based on the CDR3 plus reference TRBV28 and TRBJ2-5, the full variable domain is DVKVTQSSRYLVKRTGEKVFLECVQDMDHENMFWYRQDPGLGLRLIYFSYDVKMKEKGDIPEGYSVSREKKERFSLILESASTNQTSMYLCASNTPGGRETQYFGPGTRLLVL.

The chain links TRBV6-5 to TRBJ2-1; D is unclear. Deletions cut 4 bases from V and 7 bases from J, with 14 bases between. The CDR3 totals 14 residues. Germline V CDR1 and CDR2: MNHEY, SVGAGI. The CDR3 protein is CASSSFPASNEQFF. The DNA of the CDR3 is TGTGCCAGCAGTTCTTTCCCAGCGTCGAATGAGCAGTTCTTC.

The rearrangement uses TRBV9 and TRBJ1-1, with TRBD1 matching over 9 bases. Unmatched junction bases numbered 5, after V lost 4 bases and J lost 1 base. The CDR3 spans 15 residues. Germline V gene data show CDR1 as SGDLS and CDR2 as YYNGEE. CDR3 nucleotides: TGTGCCAGCAGCCGGACAGGGGAAAGGAACACTGAAGCTTTCTTT. Translated: CASSRTGERNTEAFF.

The chain links TRBV11-2 to TRBJ2-5; TRBD2 is a possible D gene (6 bases). V lost 0 bases to trimming and J lost 5 bases, with 13 bases between them. The CDR3 is 15 amino acids. Germline loops: CDR1 SGHAT, CDR2 FQNNGV. The CDR3 DNA is TGTGCCAGCAGCTTAGACGGAGGGCGTGGGGAGACCCAGTACTTC. It is translated as CASSLDGGRGETQYF.

The chain couples TRBV7-6 to TRBJ2-1, with TRBD2 as a possible D gene (6 bases). The V gene lost 4 bases and the J gene lost 2 bases, with 15 bases spanning the gap. In germline, CDR1 is SGHVS, CDR2 FNYEAQ. This CDR3 contains 16 residues. Written as DNA, the CDR3 is TGTGCCAGCAGCTACGTCTGGCGGGGCACCTACAATGAGCAGTTCTTC. The encoded protein is CASSYVWRGTYNEQFF.

This clone was recorded a few times. The V and J genes are TRBV27 and TRBJ2-3; weak D call: TRBD2 (5 bases). This CDR3 is 16 amino acids long. In germline, CDR1 is MNHEY, CDR2 SMNVEV (reference sequence). The V gene lost 6 bases and the J gene lost 1 base, with 17 bases spanning the gap. Here the CDR3 DNA reads TGTGCCAGCAGCCAAGCGGCTCGGAGACGCACAGATACGCAGTATTTT. It specifies CASSQAARRRTDTQYF.

The rearrangement joins TRBV6-4 to TRBJ1-1; D possibly corresponds to TRBD1 (6 bases). Germline CDR1 reads MRHNA; CDR2 reads SNTAGT. Trimming took off 4 bases at V and 9 bases at J, with 12 bases between the two ends. The CDR3 consists of 12 residues. The chain's CDR3 is CASSAWDTQAFF. The CDR3 DNA follows: TGTGCCAGCAGTGCGTGGGACACCCAAGCTTTCTTT.

The genes are TRBV7-9 and TRBJ2-7; 7 bases are shared with TRBD1. Germline V lookup: CDR1 SEHNR, CDR2 FQNEAQ (reference sequence). This CDR3 has 15 amino acids. V was clipped by 5 bases and J by 9 bases; unmatched bases: 16. The CDR3 protein is CASSAPGQRLNGQYF. Written as DNA, the CDR3 is TGTGCCAGCAGCGCCCCGGGACAGAGGCTTAACGGGCAGTACTTC.

The rearrangement uses TRBV18 and TRBJ2-3, with 10 bases lining up with TRBD1. Germline V gives CDR1 KGHSH, CDR2 LQKENI. This CDR3 is 18 amino acids long. The V segment lost 3 bases and the J segment 5 bases; nucleotides outside the gene matches: 14. The CDR3 sequence: CASSPQRRDRGVVDTQYF. For the CDR3, the DNA is TGTGCCAGCTCACCTCAGAGGAGGGACAGGGGCGTCGTAGATACGCAGTATTTT.

The V and J genes are TRBV5-1 and TRBJ2-1; 10 nucleotides match TRBD1. The CDR3 is made up of 15 amino acids. Per germline, CDR1 SGHRS and CDR2 YFSETQ. J lost 6 bases, V lost 9 bases, and 12 bases had no gene match. The CDR3 DNA reads as TGCGCCACCAAGCAGGGGACAGGGGCATCCAATGAGCAGTTCTTC. Its protein product is CATKQGTGASNEQFF.

The chain uses TRBV6-1 and TRBJ1-4; 9 bases fit TRBD1. Germline CDR1 and CDR2: MNHNS and SASEGT. CDR3 length equals 14 residues. Trimming cost V 3 bases and J 4 bases; bases outside gene matches: 0. In nucleotides, the CDR3 is TGTGCCAGCAGTGAGGACAGGGGTAATGAAAAACTGTTTTTT. This gives the protein CASSEDRGNEKLFF.

The genes are TRBV7-8 and TRBJ2-1; 9 nucleotides align to TRBD2. This CDR3 has 16 amino acids. From germline, CDR1 is SGHVS and CDR2 FQNEAQ. After removal of 5 bases from V and 2 bases from J, the junction contained 7 bases not matched to a gene. Here the CDR3 DNA reads TGTGCCAGCAGCCCAGTTAGCGGGGGCGCCTACAATGAGCAGTTCTTC. Amino acids: CASSPVSGGAYNEQFF.

V gene TRBV7-2 combines with J gene TRBJ2-5, with 9 bases matching TRBD2. The CDR3 extends over 15 amino acids. Trimming at V came to 4 bases and at J to 4 bases, leaving 7 bases not matched to a gene. The germline V gene encodes CDR1 SGHTA and CDR2 FQGNSA. CDR3 region: CASSWRGGAAETQYF. The CDR3 nucleotides are TGTGCCAGCAGCTGGCGCGGGGGGGCAGCAGAGACCCAGTACTTC. Full variable domain (outside the CDR3, taken from reference TRBV7-2 and TRBJ2-5): GAGVSQSPSNKVTEKGKDVELRCDPISGHTALYWYRQSLGQGLEFLIYFQGNSAPDKSGLPSDRFSAERTGGSVSTLTIQRTQQEDSAVYLCASSWRGGAAETQYFGPGTRLLVL.